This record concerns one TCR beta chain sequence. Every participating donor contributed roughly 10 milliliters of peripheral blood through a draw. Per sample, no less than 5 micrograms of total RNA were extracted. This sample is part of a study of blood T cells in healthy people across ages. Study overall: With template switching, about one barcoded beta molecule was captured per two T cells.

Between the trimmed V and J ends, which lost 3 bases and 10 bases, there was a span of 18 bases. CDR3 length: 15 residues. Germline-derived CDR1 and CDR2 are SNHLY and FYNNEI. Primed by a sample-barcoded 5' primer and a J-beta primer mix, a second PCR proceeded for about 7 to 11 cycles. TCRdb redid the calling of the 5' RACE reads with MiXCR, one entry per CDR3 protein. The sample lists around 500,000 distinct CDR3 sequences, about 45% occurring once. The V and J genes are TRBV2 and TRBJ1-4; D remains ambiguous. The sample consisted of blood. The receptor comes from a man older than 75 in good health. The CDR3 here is CASSELWTEIGKLFF. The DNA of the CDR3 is TGTGCCAGCAGTGAGTTGTGGACCGAAATAGGAAAACTGTTTTTT. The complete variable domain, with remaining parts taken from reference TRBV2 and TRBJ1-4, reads EPEVTQTPSHQVTQMGQEVILRCVPISNHLYFYWYRQILGQKVEFLVSFYNNEISEKSEIFDDQFSVERPDGSNFTLKIRSTKLEDSAMYFCASSELWTEIGKLFFGSGTQLSVL.